Sequencing of this T cell receptor (beta chain) was carried out in a study of human T cells and chemical hapten exposure. As for time point: pre-sensitization, week 0. Treatment described: therapeutic diphenylcyclopropenone sensitization with weekly scalp DPC. This clonotype was detected only a few times. The CDR3 runs 21 residues. The V and J ends lost 1 base and 0 bases, in that order; junction bases with no gene match: 16. CDR1 and CDR2 from the germline V gene are MGHRA and YSYEKL. TCRdb itself ran the RACE reads through MiXCR, one entry per CDR3 protein. The sample yields approximately 260,000 distinct CDR3 sequences, roughly 8.9% seen once.

The receptor was isolated from a woman aged 40 to 50 with alopecia areata. Some clones in this sample may be carry-over from other donors' samples. This rearrangement joins TRBV4-1 to TRBJ2-1; 9 bases agree with TRBD2. Here the sequenced sample was whole blood, taken in connection with sensitization to the hapten diphenylcyclopropenone (DPC). CDR3 nucleotide sequence: TGCGCCAGCAGCCAAGCCCGACTAGCGGAAACTTACCGGAGCTCCTACAATGAGCAGTTCTTC. Translated, it gives CASSQARLAETYRSSYNEQFF.